The 14 T cell receptor beta chains below all came from one sample that was sequenced in a study of blood T cells in healthy people across ages. A J-beta primer mix and a sample-barcoded 5' primer were used in a second PCR of roughly 6 to 11 cycles. TCRdb fed the 5' RACE reads into MiXCR, producing one record per CDR3 protein. The sample records 600,000 to 850,000 distinct CDR3 sequences, 20% to 30% being singletons. The same sample was also studied in work on T cells of mothers and their children.

Sample: blood. These receptors originate from a boy aged 10-17 years in good health.

There are a few counts of this clonotype. This rearrangement joins TRBV3-1 to TRBJ1-1; D gene uncertain. Germline V gives CDR1 LGHDT, CDR2 YNNKEL (reference sequence). Trimming removed 4 bases from V and 5 bases from J, with 11 bases in between. This CDR3 region has 13 residues. CDR3 in amino acids: CASSPGKTTEAFF. CDR3 bases: TGTGCCAGCAGCCCCGGAAAGACTACTGAAGCTTTCTTT. The whole variable domain, filled in from reference TRBV3-1 and TRBJ1-1, reads DTAVSQTPKYLVTQMGNDKSIKCEQNLGHDTMYWYKQDSKKFLKIMFSYNNKELIINETVPNRFSPKSPDKAHLNLHINSLELGDSAVYFCASSPGKTTEAFFGQGTRLTVV.

This clonotype turned up a few times. The J gene is TRBJ2-2, the V gene TRBV11-3; 10 nucleotides match TRBD1. Per germline, CDR1 SGHNT and CDR2 YENEEA. Trimming took 2 bases from V and 5 from J; bases not matched to a gene: 11. The CDR3 is 18 amino acids. The CDR3 DNA is TGTGCCAGCAGCTTAAAAGTACGGGACAGGGGAAGAACCGGGGAGCTGTTTTTT. Its translation: CASSLKVRDRGRTGELFF. The full variable domain, its missing parts supplied by reference TRBV11-3 and TRBJ2-2, is EAGVVQSPRYKIIEKKQPVAFWCNPISGHNTLYWYLQNLGQGPELLIRYENEEAVDDSQLPKDRFSAERLKGVDSTLKIQPAELGDSAVYLCASSLKVRDRGRTGELFFGEGSRLTVL.

This clonotype was seen a few times. This chain connects TRBV5-6 to TRBJ2-5; D is possibly TRBD2 (6 bases). The CDR3 covers 14 residues. Germline lookup yields CDR1 SGHDT and CDR2 YYEEEE. Trimming shortened V by 5 bases and J by 1 base, and 12 bases separated the two germline ends. The CDR3 sequence: CASSSSVGQETQYF. The CDR3 DNA reads TGTGCCAGCAGTTCTAGCGTCGGCCAAGAGACCCAGTACTTC.

There are a few counts of this clonotype. J is TRBJ2-1 and V is TRBV6-1; 8 positions agree with TRBD1. This CDR3 region has 13 residues. V shed 5 bases and J 5 bases; nucleotides not matched to a gene: 2. CDR1 and CDR2 (germline): MNHNS, SASEGT. Written as DNA, the CDR3 is TGTGCCAGCAGTCCGGGACAGGACAATGAGCAGTTCTTC. This sequence encodes CASSPGQDNEQFF.

V is TRBV3-1 and J is TRBJ2-3; 8 bases match TRBD1. This CDR3 is built from 16 residues. The germline V gene encodes CDR1 LGHDT and CDR2 YNNKEL (reference sequence). V lost 0 bases and J lost 5; bases outside the gene matches: 7. The CDR3 coding sequence is TGTGCCAGCAGCCAAGATAAACAGGGGGTGGAAGATACGCAGTATTTT. Residues: CASSQDKQGVEDTQYF.

The rearrangement uses TRBV5-5 and TRBJ2-6; D remains unclear. This CDR3 is built from 18 residues. Trimming removed 0 bases from V and 4 bases from J, with 17 bases in between. Germline V gene lookup returns CDR1 SGHKS and CDR2 YYEKEE (reference sequence). The CDR3 nucleotides are TGTGCCAGCAGCTTGGCCGGTGTGTCGTCCTCCGGGGCCAACGTCCTGACTTTC. It encodes CASSLAGVSSSGANVLTF.

The chain uses TRBV3-1 and TRBJ1-1; D gene unclear. Germline CDR1 reads LGHDT; CDR2 reads YNNKEL (reference sequence). Deletions cut 6 bases from V and 5 bases from J, with 13 bases between. CDR3 size: 13 residues. CDR3 sequence reads: CASRGRFGTEAFF. The CDR3 DNA sequence: TGTGCCAGCAGGGGCCGTTTTGGTACTGAAGCTTTCTTT.

The chain combines TRBV29-1 with TRBJ1-2; 7 bases align to TRBD1. The CDR3 is 11 residues long. Germline CDR1 SQVTM, CDR2 ANQGSEA. The CDR3: CRTGTDDGYTF. The DNA of the CDR3 is TGCAGGACCGGGACAGATGATGGCTACACCTTC.

This clonotype has only a few counts. The rearrangement joins TRBV7-8 to TRBJ1-2; weak D call: TRBD1 (5 bases). The V and J ends lost 5 bases and 4 bases respectively, with 17 bases between them. The CDR3 sequence is 15 residues long. Germline CDR1 SGHVS, CDR2 FQNEAQ. CDR3 bases: TGTGCCAGCAGCCTCCGGGACCCTCTAGGCTATGGCTACACCTTC. Its translation is CASSLRDPLGYGYTF.

The chain links TRBV27 to TRBJ1-5; maybe TRBD1 (6 bases). Germline V lookup: CDR1 MNHEY, CDR2 SMNVEV (reference sequence). This CDR3 has 15 residues. V was pared by 4 bases and J by 6 bases, with 16 bases between. In DNA, the CDR3 is TGTGCCAGCAGTTCAGACAGGATCGGCGGTCAGCCCCAGCATTTT. It codes for CASSSDRIGGQPQHF.

V and J are TRBV6-1 and TRBJ2-3; tentatively, D is TRBD2 (5 bases). Germline V gives CDR1 MNHNS, CDR2 SASEGT. Trimming cost V 5 bases and J 2 bases, with 14 bases left between them. This CDR3 has 15 residues. The CDR3 DNA sequence: TGTGCCAGCAGTTGGGGAGCTACGATCACAGATACGCAGTATTTT. It codes for CASSWGATITDTQYF.

V usage is TRBV24-1 and J usage is TRBJ2-7, with 7 bases identical to TRBD1. The J segment lost 1 base and the V segment lost 2 bases, leaving 1 base of the junction unmatched. CDR1 KGHDR and CDR2 SFDVKD come from the germline V gene. The CDR3 extends over 14 amino acids. CDR3 coding DNA: TGTGCCACCAGTGATTCACAGGGGTCCTACGAGCAGTACTTC. This codes for CATSDSQGSYEQYF.

The chain joins TRBV29-1 to TRBJ2-7; D is undetermined. CDR3 length equals 12 residues. The V gene lost 3 bases and the J gene lost 5 bases, with 11 bases spanning the gap. The germline V gene has CDR1 SQVTM and CDR2 ANQGSEA. CDR3 sequence reads: CSVEDLGNEQYF. The CDR3 nucleotides read TGCAGCGTTGAGGATCTGGGGAACGAGCAGTACTTC.

Worth noting for this clonotype: At one end the junction does not follow the germline gene, possibly because of a read error. The chain couples TRBV27 to TRBJ2-1, with D hard to call. The germline gives CDR1 MNHEY, CDR2 SMNVEV (reference sequence). The CDR3 is 13 amino acids. Written as DNA, the CDR3 is TGTGCCAGCAGTTGGGGAATCTACAATGGGCAGTTCTTC. Translated, it gives CASSWGIYNGQFF.